This entry is about one T cell receptor (beta chain). This sample was taken from a study of blood T cell repertoires in COVID-19. The germline gives CDR1 SGHRS, CDR2 YFSETQ. J was trimmed by 7 bases and V by 5 bases; bases with no gene match: 12. CDR3 size: 16 residues. Only in-frame clones appear in the TCRdb table, and some are missing; sequencing was by immunoSEQ multiplex PCR. In the table there are hundreds of thousands of clones, more than 70% of which are singletons. Sequenced material: peripheral blood. The rearrangement links TRBV5-1 to TRBJ1-2; 12 nucleotides align to TRBD1. The sequence was collected from a woman aged 45-65 years with COVID-19, enrolled during active disease. CDR3 nucleotide sequence: TGCGCCAGCAGTCCTCAACCGGGACAGGGGGCGCGTGGCTACACCTTC. It yields the protein CASSPQPGQGARGYTF.